This T cell receptor beta chain was identified during a study of shared clonotypes between healthy human individuals. Study-level background: Each donor's CD8 memory used one plate, CD8 naive two, each CD4 subset three.

Study-level points and caveats: Richness estimates generally favored naive over memory subsets. Generation of non-shared clonotypes was less probable than generation of clonotypes shared by all four donors.

The CDR3 is 15 residues long. Germline CDR1 and CDR2: PRHDT and FYEKMQ (reference sequence). Trimming cost V 4 bases and J 1 base; bases outside gene matches: 2. Genomic DNA of each subset was evenly split across several immunoSEQ plates. Produced via immunoSEQ multiplex PCR; TCRdb's table is partial and in-frame only. This table holds 1.6 million or so clones, approximately 98.5% found once. Remarks on this clone: Its target is not known.

The TCR sequence derives from a man aged 30 to 45 in good health. The chain links TRBV13 to TRBJ2-3; 10 positions match TRBD1. Input material: naive CD4+ T cells sorted from blood. Subset denoted: CD45RA+ positively selected. CDR3 nucleotides: TGTGCCAGCAGCTCGACAGGGGGCGGCACAGATACGCAGTATTTT. Protein: CASSSTGGGTDTQYF.